This note documents a single T cell receptor beta chain sequence. What it binds is unknown. CD8 cells regarded as naive lacked CD45RO, were positively chosen for CCR7, and omitted terminally differentiated effector memory CD45RA+ cells. This specimen belongs to a study of shared clonotypes between healthy human individuals. General study findings and limits: Limited genetic and exposure-history diversity came from having few donors.

Libraries were prepared by immunoSEQ multiplex PCR; TCRdb keeps only in-frame clonotypes and omits some of them. The sample comprises 700,000 to 950,000 clones, 96% of which are singletons, and under 0.3% rests with the top ten. The source is a man aged 25 to 40 in good health. Sequenced input: naive CD8+ T cells sorted from blood.

DNA of the CDR3: TGTGCCAGCAGCTTAGAGGCAGGGGACTATGGCTACACCTTC. It translates to CASSLEAGDYGYTF. The rearrangement joins TRBV13 to TRBJ1-2; possible D gene TRBD1, 6 bases. The germline V gene encodes CDR1 PRHDT and CDR2 FYEKMQ (reference sequence). The CDR3 has 14 residues. Trimming took 1 base from V and 3 from J, leaving 9 bases between them.